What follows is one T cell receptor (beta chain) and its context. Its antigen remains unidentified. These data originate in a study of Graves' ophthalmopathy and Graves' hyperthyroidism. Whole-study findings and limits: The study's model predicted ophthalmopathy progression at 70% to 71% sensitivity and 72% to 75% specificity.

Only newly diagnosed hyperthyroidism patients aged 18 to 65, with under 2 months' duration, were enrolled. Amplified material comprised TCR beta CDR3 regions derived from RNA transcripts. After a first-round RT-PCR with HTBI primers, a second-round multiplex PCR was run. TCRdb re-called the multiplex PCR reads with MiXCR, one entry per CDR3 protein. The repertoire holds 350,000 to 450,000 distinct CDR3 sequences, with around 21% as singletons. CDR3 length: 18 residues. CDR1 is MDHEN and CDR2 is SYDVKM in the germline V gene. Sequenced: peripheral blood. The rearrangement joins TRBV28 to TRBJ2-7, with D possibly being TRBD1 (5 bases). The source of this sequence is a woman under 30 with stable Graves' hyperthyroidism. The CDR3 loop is CASSSPILRQAGKYEQWV. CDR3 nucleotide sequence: TGTGCCAGCAGTTCCCCAATTTTAAGACAAGCAGGGAAATACGAGCAGTGGGTG.